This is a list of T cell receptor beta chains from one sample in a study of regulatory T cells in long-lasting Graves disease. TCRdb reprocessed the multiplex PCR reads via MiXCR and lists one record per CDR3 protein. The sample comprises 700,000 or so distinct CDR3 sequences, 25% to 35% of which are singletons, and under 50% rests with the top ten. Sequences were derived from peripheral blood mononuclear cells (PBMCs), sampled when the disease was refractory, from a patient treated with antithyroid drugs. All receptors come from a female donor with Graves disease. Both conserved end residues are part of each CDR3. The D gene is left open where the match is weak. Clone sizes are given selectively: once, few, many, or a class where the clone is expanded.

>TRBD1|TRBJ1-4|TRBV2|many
CASSERQGGKLFF
TGTGCCAGCAGTGAGCGCCAGGGGGGAAAACTGTTTTTT
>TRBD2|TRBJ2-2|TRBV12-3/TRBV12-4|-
CASSLQRSGEPFF
TGTGCCAGCAGTTTACAGCGGAGCGGGGAGCCGTTTTTT
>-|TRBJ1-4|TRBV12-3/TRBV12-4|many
CASSPAGMSNEKLFF
TGTGCCAGCTCCCCGGCGGGGATGTCTAATGAAAAACTGTTTTTT
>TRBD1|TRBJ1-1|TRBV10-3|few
CAISPGTGAAEAFF
TGTGCCATCAGTCCCGGGACAGGGGCCGCTGAAGCTTTCTTT
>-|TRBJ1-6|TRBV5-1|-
CASSLAGFGRLHF
TGCGCCAGCAGCTTGGCCGGCTTCGGTCGCCTCCACTTT
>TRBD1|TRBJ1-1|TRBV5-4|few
CASSSYRGDTEAFF
TGTGCCAGCAGCTCTTACAGGGGGGACACTGAAGCTTTCTTT
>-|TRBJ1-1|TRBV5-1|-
CASSTGRVSTEAFF
TGCGCCAGCAGCACGGGCAGGGTATCCACTGAAGCTTTCTTT
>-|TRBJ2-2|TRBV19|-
CASRRDPNTGELFF
TGTGCCAGTAGGAGGGACCCAAACACCGGGGAGCTGTTTTTT
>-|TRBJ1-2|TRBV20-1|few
CSARDSRGKGYTF
TGCAGTGCTAGAGATAGTCGGGGAAAGGGCTACACCTTC
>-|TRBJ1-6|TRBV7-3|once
CASSSYLRRARSPLHF
TGTGCCAGCAGCTCTTACCTTAGACGCGCGAGGTCACCCCTCCACTTT
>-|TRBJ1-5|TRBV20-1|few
CSASRHGQLHQPQHF
TGCAGTGCTAGTCGTCATGGACAGCTTCATCAGCCCCAGCATTTT
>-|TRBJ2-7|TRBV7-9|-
CASSFFDRQGGGGQYF
TGTGCCAGCAGCTTTTTTGATAGGCAGGGTGGAGGTGGGCAGTACTTC
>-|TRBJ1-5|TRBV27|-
CASSVLGGNQPQHF
TGTGCCAGCAGTGTTTTGGGTGGCAATCAGCCCCAGCATTTT
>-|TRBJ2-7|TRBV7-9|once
CASSPPAPDEQYF
TGTGCCAGCAGTCCCCCCGCCCCTGACGAGCAGTACTTC
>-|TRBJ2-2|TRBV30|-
CAWERSRAGELFF
TGTGCCTGGGAACGATCGCGGGCCGGGGAGCTGTTTTTT
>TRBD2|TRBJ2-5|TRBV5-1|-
CASSRGGPEETQYF
TGCGCCAGCAGCCGGGGAGGGCCCGAAGAGACCCAGTACTTC
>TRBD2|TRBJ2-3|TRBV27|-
CASSLAGAADTQYF
TGTGCCAGCAGTTTAGCGGGAGCTGCAGATACGCAGTATTTT
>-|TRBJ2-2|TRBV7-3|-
CASSLQGVSGELFF
TGTGCCAGCAGCTTACAAGGGGTCTCCGGGGAGCTGTTTTTT
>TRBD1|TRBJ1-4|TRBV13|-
CASSSRGRTGATNEKLFF
TGTGCCAGCAGTTCTCGGGGGAGGACAGGGGCAACTAATGAAAAACTGTTTTTT
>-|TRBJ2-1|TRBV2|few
CASSVNGPGANEQFF
TGTGCCAGCAGTGTTAACGGGCCGGGGGCCAATGAGCAGTTCTTC
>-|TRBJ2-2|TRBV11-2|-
CASTGRGGPGELFF
TGTGCCAGCACCGGAAGGGGGGGCCCCGGGGAGCTGTTTTTT
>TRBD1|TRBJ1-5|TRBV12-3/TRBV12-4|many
CASRRTGRTDQPQHF
TGTGCCAGCAGGAGGACAGGGAGGACGGATCAGCCCCAGCATTTT
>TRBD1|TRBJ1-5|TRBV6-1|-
CASSRQGRQDQPQHF
TGTGCCAGCAGTCGACAGGGTCGACAAGATCAGCCCCAGCATTTT
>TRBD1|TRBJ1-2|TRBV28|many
CASIDRDRVRGYTF
TGTGCCAGCATCGACCGGGACAGGGTTCGGGGCTACACCTTC
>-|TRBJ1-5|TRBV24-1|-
CATSELPDQPQHF
TGTGCCACCAGTGAGCTCCCGGATCAGCCCCAGCATTTT
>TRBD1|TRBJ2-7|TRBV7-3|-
CASSLKTGGMYEQYF
TGTGCCAGCAGCTTAAAGACAGGGGGCATGTACGAGCAGTACTTC
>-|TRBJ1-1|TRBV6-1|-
CASSITDSTEAFF
TGTGCCAGCAGTATCACAGACAGCACTGAAGCTTTCTTT
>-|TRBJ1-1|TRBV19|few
CASSPQNRPNTEAFF
TGTGCCAGTAGTCCGCAGAACCGGCCGAACACTGAAGCTTTCTTT
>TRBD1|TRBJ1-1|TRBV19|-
CASSGHRGGTEAFF
TGTGCCAGTAGTGGACACAGGGGGGGGACTGAAGCTTTCTTT
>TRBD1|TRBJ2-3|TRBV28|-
CASSSPGTGRTDTQYF
TGTGCCAGCAGTAGCCCCGGGACAGGGAGGACAGATACGCAGTATTTT
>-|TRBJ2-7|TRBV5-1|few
CASSRQTGTGAYEQYF
TGCGCCAGCAGCCGCCAAACCGGGACGGGAGCCTACGAGCAGTACTTC
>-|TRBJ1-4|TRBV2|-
CASSASGARGEKLFF
TGTGCCAGCAGCGCCTCCGGGGCCCGGGGTGAAAAACTGTTTTTT
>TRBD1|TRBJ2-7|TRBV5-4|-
CAGQDRALTKQYF
TGTGCCGGCCAAGACAGGGCCCTTACGAAGCAGTACTTC
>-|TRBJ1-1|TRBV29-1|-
CSVEGSGRGNTEAFF
TGCAGCGTTGAAGGGTCCGGAAGGGGGAACACTGAAGCTTTCTTT
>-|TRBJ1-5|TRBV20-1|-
CSPNRDGGNQPQHF
TGCAGTCCTAACAGGGACGGGGGCAATCAGCCCCAGCATTTT
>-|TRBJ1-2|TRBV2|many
CASTRGGTETYGYTF
TGTGCCAGCACAAGGGGAGGCACCGAAACCTATGGCTACACCTTC
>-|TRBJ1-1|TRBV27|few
CASSPTTYGTEAFF
TGTGCCAGCAGTCCGACAACTTATGGCACTGAAGCTTTCTTT
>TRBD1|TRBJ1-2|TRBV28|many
CASSGSRNRGLYYGYTF
TGTGCCAGCAGTGGGTCCCGCAACAGGGGGCTCTACTATGGCTACACCTTC
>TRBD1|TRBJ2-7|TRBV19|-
CASSDRDSYEQYF
TGTGCCAGTAGTGACAGGGACTCCTACGAGCAGTACTTC
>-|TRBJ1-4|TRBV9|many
CASSVALNEKLFF
TGTGCCAGCAGCGTAGCCCTAAATGAAAAACTGTTTTTT
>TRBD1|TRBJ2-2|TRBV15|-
CATSRDHTPGQGGIGELFF
TGTGCCACCAGCAGAGATCACACTCCGGGACAGGGGGGAATCGGGGAGCTGTTTTTT
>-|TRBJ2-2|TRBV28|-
CASSILARVPGTGELFF
TGTGCCAGCAGTATCCTAGCGAGAGTGCCTGGTACCGGGGAGCTGTTTTTT
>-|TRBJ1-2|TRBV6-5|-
CASSYSWGGYGYTF
TGTGCCAGCAGTTACTCGTGGGGGGGCTATGGCTACACCTTC
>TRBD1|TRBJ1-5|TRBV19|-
CASNRDRAQQGNQPQHF
TGTGCCAGCAACCGGGACAGGGCCCAGCAGGGCAATCAGCCCCAGCATTTT
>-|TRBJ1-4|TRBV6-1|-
CASSPVQDRGEKLFF
TGTGCCAGCAGCCCCGTCCAGGACAGAGGTGAAAAACTGTTTTTT
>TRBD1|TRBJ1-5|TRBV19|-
CASSIPDRGLLEQPQHF
TGTGCCAGTAGTATACCGGACAGGGGGCTTCTTGAGCAGCCCCAGCATTTT
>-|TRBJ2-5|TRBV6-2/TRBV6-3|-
CASRSLEIQRTQETQYF
TGTGCCAGCAGAAGCCTCGAAATTCAGCGGACCCAAGAGACCCAGTACTTC
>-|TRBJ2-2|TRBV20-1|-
CSARGPVWGTGELFF
TGCAGTGCTAGGGGTCCGGTCTGGGGTACCGGGGAGCTGTTTTTT
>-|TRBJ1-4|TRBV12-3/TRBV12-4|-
CASSLEEGREKLFF
TGTGCCAGCAGTTTAGAGGAGGGTCGTGAAAAACTGTTTTTT
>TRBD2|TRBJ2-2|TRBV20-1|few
CSAAGVNTGELFF
TGCAGTGCTGCGGGAGTGAACACCGGGGAGCTGTTTTTT
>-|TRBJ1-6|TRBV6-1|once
CASSHGQQTYNSPLHF
TGTGCCAGCAGTCACGGGCAGCAAACTTATAATTCACCCCTCCACTTT
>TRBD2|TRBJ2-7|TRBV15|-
CATSSGAGGRTLHEQYF
TGTGCCACCAGCTCTGGTGCCGGGGGGAGAACCCTCCACGAGCAGTACTTC
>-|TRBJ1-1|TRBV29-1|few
CSVLKGVTEAFF
TGCAGCGTCCTTAAGGGGGTCACTGAAGCTTTCTTT
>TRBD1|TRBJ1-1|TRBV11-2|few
CASRGAGGAEAFF
TGTGCCAGCAGGGGCGCAGGGGGTGCTGAAGCTTTCTTT
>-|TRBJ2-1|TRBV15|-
CATSARGDNGQFF
TGTGCCACCAGTGCCAGGGGGGACAATGGGCAGTTCTTC
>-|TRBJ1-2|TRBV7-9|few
CAYEGPYGYTF
TGTGCCTATGAGGGGCCCTATGGCTACACCTTC
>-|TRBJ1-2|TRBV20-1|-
CSASGREGYGYTF
TGCAGTGCTAGCGGCAGGGAAGGCTATGGCTACACCTTC